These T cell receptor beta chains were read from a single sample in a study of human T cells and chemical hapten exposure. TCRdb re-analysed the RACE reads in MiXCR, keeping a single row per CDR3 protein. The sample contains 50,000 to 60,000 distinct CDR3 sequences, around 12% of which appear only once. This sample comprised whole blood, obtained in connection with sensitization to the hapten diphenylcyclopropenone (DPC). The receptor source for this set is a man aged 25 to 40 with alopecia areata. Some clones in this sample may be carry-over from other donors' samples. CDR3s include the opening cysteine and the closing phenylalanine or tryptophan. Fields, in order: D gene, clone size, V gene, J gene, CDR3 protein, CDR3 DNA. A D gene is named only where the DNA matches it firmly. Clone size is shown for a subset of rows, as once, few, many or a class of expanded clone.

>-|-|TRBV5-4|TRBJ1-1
CASSLVVGNTEAFF
TGTGCCAGCAGCTTGGTTGTGGGGAACACTGAAGCTTTCTTT
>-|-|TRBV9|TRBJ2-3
CASSLGPSQYF
TGTGCCAGCAGCCTAGGCCCCTCGCAGTATTTT
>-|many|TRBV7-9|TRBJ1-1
CASSLDYGNTEAFF
TGTGCCAGCAGCTTAGATTACGGCAACACTGAAGCTTTCTTT
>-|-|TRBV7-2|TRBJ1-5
CASSLTSHQPQHF
TGTGCCAGCAGCTTAACCAGCCATCAGCCCCAGCATTTT
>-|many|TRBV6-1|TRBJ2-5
CASSDPSQYF
TGTGCCAGCAGTGATCCCTCCCAGTACTTC
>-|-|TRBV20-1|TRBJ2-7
CSARGTGSGPSYEQYF
TGCAGTGCTAGAGGTACGGGTTCGGGACCCTCCTACGAGCAGTACTTC
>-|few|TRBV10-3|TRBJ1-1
CAISESPVTNTEAFF
TGTGCCATCAGTGAAAGCCCGGTGACCAACACTGAAGCTTTCTTT
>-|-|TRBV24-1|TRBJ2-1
CATSVRTASYNEQFF
TGTGCCACCAGTGTCCGGACAGCCTCCTACAATGAGCAGTTCTTC
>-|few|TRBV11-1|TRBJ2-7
CASSPLRSYEQYF
TGTGCCAGCAGCCCTCTCCGTTCCTACGAGCAGTACTTC
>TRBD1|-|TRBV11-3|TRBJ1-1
CASSRGGDRVNTEAFF
TGTGCCAGCAGCCGGGGCGGTGACAGGGTTAACACTGAAGCTTTCTTT
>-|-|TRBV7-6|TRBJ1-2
CASSLEAASNYGYTF
TGTGCCAGCAGCTTAGAAGCAGCTTCTAACTATGGCTACACCTTC
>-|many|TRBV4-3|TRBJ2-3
CASSQGRSAQYF
TGCGCCAGCAGCCAAGGAAGGTCAGCGCAGTATTTT
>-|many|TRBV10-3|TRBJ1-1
CAISEKAGLNTEAFF
TGTGCCATCAGTGAGAAGGCAGGATTGAACACTGAAGCTTTCTTT
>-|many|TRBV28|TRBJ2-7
CASSPWAGNEQYF
TGTGCCAGCAGTCCCTGGGCGGGGAACGAGCAGTACTTC
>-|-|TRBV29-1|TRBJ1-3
CSGGAGNTIYF
TGCAGCGGAGGGGCCGGAAACACCATATATTTT
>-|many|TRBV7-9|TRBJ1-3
CASSIQTRGNTIYF
TGTGCCAGCAGCATACAGACTAGAGGAAACACCATATATTTT
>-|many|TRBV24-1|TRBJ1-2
CATSDSAGLVGYTF
TGTGCCACCAGTGATTCGGCAGGGTTGGTTGGCTACACCTTC
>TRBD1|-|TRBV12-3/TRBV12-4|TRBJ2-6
CASSLGDRSSGANVLTF
TGTGCCAGCAGTTTAGGGGACAGAAGCTCTGGGGCCAACGTCCTGACTTTC
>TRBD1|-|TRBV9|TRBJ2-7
CASSVQGQNYEQYF
TGTGCCAGCAGCGTCCAGGGACAGAACTACGAGCAGTACTTC
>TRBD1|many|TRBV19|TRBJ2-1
CASSIDESGGEGNEQFF
TGTGCCAGTAGTATAGATGAGTCAGGGGGTGAGGGGAATGAGCAGTTCTTC
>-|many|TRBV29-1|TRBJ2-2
CSVATGPGTGELFF
TGCAGCGTCGCTACAGGGCCGGGCACCGGGGAGCTGTTTTTT
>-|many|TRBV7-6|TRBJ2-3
CASSVQQGTDTQYF
TGTGCCAGCAGCGTCCAACAGGGAACAGATACGCAGTATTTT
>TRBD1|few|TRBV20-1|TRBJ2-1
CSVRRGPSYNEQFF
TGCAGTGTCCGCAGGGGGCCCTCCTACAATGAGCAGTTCTTC
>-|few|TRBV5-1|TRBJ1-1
CASSFDGGGTEAFF
TGCGCCAGCAGCTTCGACGGAGGGGGTACTGAAGCTTTCTTT
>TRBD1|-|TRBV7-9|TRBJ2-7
CASSLGDRTYEQYF
TGTGCCAGCAGCTTAGGGGACAGGACCTACGAGCAGTACTTC
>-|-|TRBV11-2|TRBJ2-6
CASSLRGIAISSGANVLTF
TGTGCCAGCAGCTTAAGGGGGATTGCCATCAGCTCTGGGGCCAACGTCCTGACTTTC
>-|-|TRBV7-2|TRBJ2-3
CASSPGESDTQYF
TGTGCCAGCAGCCCTGGGGAATCCGATACGCAGTATTTT
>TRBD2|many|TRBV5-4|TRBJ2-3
CASSTLLAATSTDTQYF
TGTGCCAGCAGCACCCTCCTAGCGGCTACTAGCACAGATACGCAGTATTTT
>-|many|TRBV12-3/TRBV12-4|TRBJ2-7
CASSFHGQQYF
TGTGCCAGCAGTTTTCACGGCCAGCAGTACTTC
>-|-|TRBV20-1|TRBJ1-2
CSASGGWLTGYTF
TGCAGTGCCAGTGGGGGCTGGTTGACGGGCTACACCTTC
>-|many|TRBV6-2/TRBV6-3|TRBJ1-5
CASRRRVSNQPQHF
TGTGCCAGCAGGAGACGGGTTAGCAATCAGCCCCAGCATTTT
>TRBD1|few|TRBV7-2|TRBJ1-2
CASRGQGDYGYTF
TGTGCCAGCAGGGGACAGGGCGACTATGGCTACACCTTC
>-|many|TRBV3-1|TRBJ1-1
CASSQGGDAEAFF
TGTGCCAGCAGCCAAGGTGGGGACGCCGAAGCTTTCTTT
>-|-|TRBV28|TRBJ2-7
CASSFRSFPYEQYF
TGTGCCAGCAGTTTTAGGAGTTTCCCCTACGAGCAGTACTTC
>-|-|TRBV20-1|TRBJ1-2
CSALEARTARTNYGYTF
TGCAGTGCTTTAGAGGCGAGGACAGCCAGGACTAACTATGGCTACACCTTC
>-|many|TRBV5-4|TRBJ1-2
CASSFDLALYTF
TGTGCCAGCAGCTTCGATTTGGCTTTATACACCTTC
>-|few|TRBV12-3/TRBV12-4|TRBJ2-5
CASSFGETQYF
TGTGCCAGCAGTTTTGGAGAGACCCAGTACTTC
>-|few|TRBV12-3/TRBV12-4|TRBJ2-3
CASSNPRRLPYTQYF
TGTGCCAGCAGTAACCCTCGCCGGCTGCCCTATACGCAGTATTTT